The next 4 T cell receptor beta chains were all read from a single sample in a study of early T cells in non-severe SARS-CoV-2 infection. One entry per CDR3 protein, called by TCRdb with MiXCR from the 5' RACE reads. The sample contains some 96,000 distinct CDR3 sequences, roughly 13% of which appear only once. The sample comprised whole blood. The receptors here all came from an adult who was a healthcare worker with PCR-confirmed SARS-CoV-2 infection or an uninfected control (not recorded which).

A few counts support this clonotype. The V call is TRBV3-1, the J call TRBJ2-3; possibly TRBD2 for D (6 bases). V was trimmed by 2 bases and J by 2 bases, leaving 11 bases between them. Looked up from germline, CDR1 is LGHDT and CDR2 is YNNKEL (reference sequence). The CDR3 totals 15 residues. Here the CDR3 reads CASSQSRRATDTQYF. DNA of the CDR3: TGTGCCAGCAGCCAATCGAGGAGGGCCACAGATACGCAGTATTTT.

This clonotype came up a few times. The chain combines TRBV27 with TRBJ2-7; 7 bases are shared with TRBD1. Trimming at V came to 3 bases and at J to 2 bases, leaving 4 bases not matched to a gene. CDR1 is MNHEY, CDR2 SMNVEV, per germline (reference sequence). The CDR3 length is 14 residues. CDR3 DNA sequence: TGTGCCAGCAGTTTGGGGGACAGACCCTACGAGCAGTACTTC. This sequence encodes CASSLGDRPYEQYF.

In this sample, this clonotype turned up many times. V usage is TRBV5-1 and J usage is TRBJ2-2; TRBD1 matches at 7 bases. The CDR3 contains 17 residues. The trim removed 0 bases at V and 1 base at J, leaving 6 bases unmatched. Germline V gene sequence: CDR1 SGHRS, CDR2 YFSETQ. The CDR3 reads CASSLVRTGGNTGELFF. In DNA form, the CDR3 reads TGCGCCAGCAGCTTGGTGCGGACAGGTGGGAACACCGGGGAGCTGTTTTTT.

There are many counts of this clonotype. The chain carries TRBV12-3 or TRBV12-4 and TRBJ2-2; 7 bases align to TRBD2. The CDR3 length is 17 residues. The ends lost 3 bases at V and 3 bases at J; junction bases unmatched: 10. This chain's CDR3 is CASSLRPVTSHTGELFF. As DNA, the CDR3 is TGTGCCAGCAGTTTGAGACCCGTGACTAGCCACACCGGGGAGCTGTTTTTT.